Included here is one T cell receptor beta chain sequence, with context. Mismatch with germline at one junction end may stem from a read error. The data stem from a study of neurological immune-mediated disorders. The CDR3 length is 15 residues. From germline, CDR1 is LGHNA and CDR2 YSLEER. TCRdb analysed the 5' RACE reads with MiXCR anew, one entry per CDR3 protein. Of fewer than 90,000 distinct CDR3 sequences listed, around 5.5% are singletons. The genes are TRBV4-3 and TRBJ1-3; D gene ambiguous. The material sequenced was PBMCs. This sequence was found in a man younger than 35 with multiple sclerosis. CDR3 coding DNA: TGCGCCAGCAGCCAAGATCAGAGATCTGGAAAAACCATATATTTT. Translating gives CASSQDQRSGKTIYF.